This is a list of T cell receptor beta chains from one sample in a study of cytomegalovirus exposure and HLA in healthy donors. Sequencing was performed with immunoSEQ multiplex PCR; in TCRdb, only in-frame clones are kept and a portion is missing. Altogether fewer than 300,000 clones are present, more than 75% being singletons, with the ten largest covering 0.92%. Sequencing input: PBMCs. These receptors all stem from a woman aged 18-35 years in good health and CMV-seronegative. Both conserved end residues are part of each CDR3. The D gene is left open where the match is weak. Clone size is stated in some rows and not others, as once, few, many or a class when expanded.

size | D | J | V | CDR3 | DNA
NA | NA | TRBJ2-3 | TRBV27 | CASSLYPSVSTDTQYF | TGTGCCAGCAGTTTATACCCTAGCGTGAGCACAGATACGCAGTATTTT
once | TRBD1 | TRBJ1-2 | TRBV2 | CAGTGVEGYTF | TGTGCCGGCACAGGGGTTGAAGGCTACACCTTC
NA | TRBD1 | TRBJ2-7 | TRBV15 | CATSRTDRVDEQYF | TGTGCCACCAGCAGAACGGACAGGGTCGACGAGCAGTACTTC
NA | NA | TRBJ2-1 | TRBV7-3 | CASSPGGDEQFF | TGTGCCAGCAGCCCCGGAGGGGATGAGCAGTTCTTC
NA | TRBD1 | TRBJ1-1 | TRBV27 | CASREQGALNTEAFF | TGTGCCAGCAGGGAACAGGGGGCGTTGAACACTGAAGCTTTCTTT
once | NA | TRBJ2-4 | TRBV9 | CASSVGEVAKNIQYF | TGTGCCAGCAGCGTAGGGGAGGTAGCCAAAAACATTCAGTACTTC
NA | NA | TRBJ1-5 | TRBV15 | CATSRDPVLGGRGKPQHF | TGTGCCACCAGCAGAGACCCTGTCCTAGGCGGCAGGGGAAAGCCCCAGCATTTT
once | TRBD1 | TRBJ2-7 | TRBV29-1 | CSVALQGADEQYF | TGCAGCGTCGCCCTCCAGGGGGCGGACGAGCAGTACTTC
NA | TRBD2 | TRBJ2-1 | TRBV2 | CASRRELAGVGNEQFF | TGTGCCAGCCGCCGGGAACTAGCGGGAGTCGGGAATGAGCAGTTCTTC
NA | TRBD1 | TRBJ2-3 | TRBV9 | CASSVNRDRNTDTQYF | TGTGCCAGCAGCGTTAACCGGGACAGAAACACAGATACGCAGTATTTT
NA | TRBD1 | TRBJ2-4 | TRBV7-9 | CASSSPGQGAWDF | TGTGCCAGCAGCTCCCCGGGACAGGGGGCTTGGGACTTC
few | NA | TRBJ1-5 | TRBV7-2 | CASSLVRGQPQHF | TGTGCCAGCAGCTTGGTCAGGGGACAGCCCCAGCATTTT
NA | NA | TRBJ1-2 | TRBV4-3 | CASSQDNRVRYTF | TGCGCCAGCAGCCAAGATAACAGGGTCCGCTACACCTTC
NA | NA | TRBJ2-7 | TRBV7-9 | CASSSTPKMFQRRPYEQYF | TGTGCCAGCAGCTCCACCCCCAAAATGTTCCAAAGGAGGCCCTACGAGCAGTACTTC
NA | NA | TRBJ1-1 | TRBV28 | CASSYRPSSGSFF | TGTGCCAGCAGCTACCGACCGTCGAGCGGGTCTTTCTTT
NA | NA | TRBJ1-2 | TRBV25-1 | CASRPRYRDTNYGYTF | TGTGCCAGCAGACCGAGATACAGGGACACTAACTATGGCTACACCTTC
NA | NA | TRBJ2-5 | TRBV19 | CASSIGQRETQYF | TGTGCCAGTAGTATCGGACAGCGGGAGACCCAGTACTTC
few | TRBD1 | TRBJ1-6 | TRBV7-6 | CASSSEQGYNSPLHF | TGTGCCAGCAGCTCGGAACAGGGGTATAATTCACCCCTCCACTTT
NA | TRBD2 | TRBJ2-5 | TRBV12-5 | CASGLAGGVETQYF | TGTGCTAGTGGTTTGGCGGGAGGGGTCGAGACCCAGTACTTC
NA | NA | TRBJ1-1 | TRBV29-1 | CSVTQVRGTEAFF | TGCAGCGTCACACAGGTACGAGGCACTGAAGCTTTCTTT
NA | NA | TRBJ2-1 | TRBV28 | CASRFPETYNEQFF | TGTGCCAGCAGATTCCCAGAAACCTACAATGAGCAGTTCTTC
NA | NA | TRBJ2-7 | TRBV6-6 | CASSYARSPYEQYF | TGTGCCAGCAGTTACGCGCGGTCACCCTACGAGCAGTACTTC
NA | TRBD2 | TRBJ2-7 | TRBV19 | CASSARGLAGAYEQYF | TGTGCCAGTAGTGCGAGGGGACTAGCGGGGGCGTACGAGCAGTACTTC
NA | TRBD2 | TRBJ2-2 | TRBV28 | CASSLSPSGRTGELFF | TGTGCCAGCAGTTTATCTCCTAGCGGGCGAACCGGGGAGCTGTTTTTT
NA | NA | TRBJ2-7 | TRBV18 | CASSPGWEAYEQYF | TGTGCCAGCTCACCGGGGTGGGAGGCCTACGAGCAGTACTTC
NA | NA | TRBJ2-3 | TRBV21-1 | CASGEAELKTDTQYF | TGTGCCAGCGGGGAAGCGGAACTCAAGACAGATACGCAGTATTTT
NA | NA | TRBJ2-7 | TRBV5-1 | CASRDISYEQYF | TGCGCCAGCCGGGACATCTCCTACGAGCAGTACTTC
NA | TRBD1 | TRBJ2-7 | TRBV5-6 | CASSPGVGTGGFYEQYF | TGTGCCAGCAGCCCTGGGGTGGGGACAGGGGGCTTCTACGAGCAGTACTTC
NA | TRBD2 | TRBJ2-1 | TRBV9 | CASSVASRGLAGINEQFF | TGTGCCAGCAGCGTAGCTAGCCGGGGACTAGCGGGGATCAATGAGCAGTTCTTC
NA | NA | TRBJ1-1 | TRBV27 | CASSLSPGQTAAFF | TGTGCCAGCAGTTTATCTCCGGGACAAACGGCAGCTTTCTTT
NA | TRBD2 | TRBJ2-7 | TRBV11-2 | CASSLGGTNEQYF | TGTGCCAGCAGCTTGGGAGGGACGAACGAGCAGTACTTC
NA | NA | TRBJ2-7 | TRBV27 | CASSFVQNTNYEQYF | TGTGCCAGCAGTTTTGTCCAAAACACCAACTACGAGCAGTACTTC
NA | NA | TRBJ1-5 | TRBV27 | CASSLQGSQPQHF | TGTGCCAGCAGTTTACAGGGGAGTCAGCCCCAGCATTTT
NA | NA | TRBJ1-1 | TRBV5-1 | CASSLEGGGFTEAFF | TGCGCCAGCAGCTTGGAGGGAGGGGGTTTTACTGAAGCTTTCTTT
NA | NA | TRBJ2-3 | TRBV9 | CASSSTGVGTDTQYF | TGTGCCAGCAGCTCAACGGGAGTCGGCACAGATACGCAGTATTTT
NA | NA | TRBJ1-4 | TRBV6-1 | CASSENGQKKLFF | TGTGCCAGCAGTGAAAATGGCCAGAAAAAACTGTTTTTT
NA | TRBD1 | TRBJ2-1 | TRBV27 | CASSLSAGTGKVNEQFF | TGTGCCAGCAGTTTATCCGCCGGGACAGGGAAGGTCAATGAGCAGTTCTTC
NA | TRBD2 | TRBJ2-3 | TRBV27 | CASSLRGTSGRAPDTQYF | TGTGCCAGCAGCCTAAGGGGGACTAGCGGGAGGGCCCCAGATACGCAGTATTTT
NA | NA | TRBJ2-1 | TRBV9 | CASSLSGRINEQFF | TGTGCCAGCAGCCTAAGCGGGCGGATCAATGAGCAGTTCTTC
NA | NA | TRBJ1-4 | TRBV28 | CASSHQGGGSEKLFF | TGTGCCAGCAGTCACCAGGGAGGAGGGAGTGAAAAACTGTTTTTT
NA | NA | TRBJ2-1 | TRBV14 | CASSPGWGEQFF | TGTGCCAGCAGCCCGGGGTGGGGTGAGCAGTTCTTC